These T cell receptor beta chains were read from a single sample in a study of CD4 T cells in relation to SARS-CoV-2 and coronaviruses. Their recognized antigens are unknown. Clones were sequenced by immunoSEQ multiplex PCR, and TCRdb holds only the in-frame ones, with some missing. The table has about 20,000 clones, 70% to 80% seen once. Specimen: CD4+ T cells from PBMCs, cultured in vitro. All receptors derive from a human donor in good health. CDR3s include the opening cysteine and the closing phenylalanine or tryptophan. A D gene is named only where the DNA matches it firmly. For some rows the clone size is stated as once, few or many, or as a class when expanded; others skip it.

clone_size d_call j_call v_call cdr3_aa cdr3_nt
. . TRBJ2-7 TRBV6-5 CASSYSIGGLGYEQYF TGTGCCAGCAGTTACTCGATTGGAGGGTTGGGCTACGAGCAGTACTTC
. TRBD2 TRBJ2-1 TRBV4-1 CASSQVGGGPYNEQFF TGCGCCAGCAGCCAAGTAGGCGGGGGGCCCTACAATGAGCAGTTCTTC
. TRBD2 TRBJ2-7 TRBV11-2 CASSLEGGGNYEQYF TGTGCCAGCAGCTTAGAGGGGGGAGGGAACTACGAGCAGTACTTC
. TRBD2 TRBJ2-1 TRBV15 CATSRDLGLAVYNEQFF TGTGCCACCAGCAGAGATTTGGGACTAGCGGTCTACAATGAGCAGTTCTTC
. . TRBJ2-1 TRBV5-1 CASSLGVDEQFF TGCGCCAGCAGCTTGGGGGTCGATGAGCAGTTCTTC
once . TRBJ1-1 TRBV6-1 CASSAHRAPLNTEAFF TGTGCCAGCAGTGCCCACAGGGCACCTTTGAACACTGAAGCTTTCTTT
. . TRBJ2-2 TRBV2 CASRGTAAGELFF TGTGCCAGCAGGGGGACGGCCGCCGGGGAGCTGTTTTTT
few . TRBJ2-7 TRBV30 CAWSRQLSYEQYF TGTGCCTGGAGTAGGCAACTCTCCTACGAGCAGTACTTC
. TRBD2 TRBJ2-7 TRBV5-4 CASSTLEPAGAYEQYF TGTGCCAGCAGCACCCTCGAACCAGCGGGAGCCTACGAGCAGTACTTC
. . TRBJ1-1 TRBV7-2 CASSFSIALSAAEAFF TGTGCCAGCAGCTTCTCAATCGCCCTGTCGGCAGCTGAAGCTTTCTTT
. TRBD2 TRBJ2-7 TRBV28 CASSGHRSGSRYEQYF TGTGCCAGCAGTGGACACCGTAGCGGGAGTAGGTACGAGCAGTACTTC
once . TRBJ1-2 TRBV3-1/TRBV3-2 CASSDSGGYTF TGTGCCAGCAGCGATTCAGGAGGCTACACCTTC
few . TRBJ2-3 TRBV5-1 CASSLLVSTDTQYF TGCGCCAGCAGCTTACTAGTTAGCACAGATACGCAGTATTTT
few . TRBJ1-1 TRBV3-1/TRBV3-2 CASSPGVRTEAFF TGTGCCAGCAGCCCCGGGGTCCGCACTGAAGCTTTCTTT
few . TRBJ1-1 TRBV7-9 CASSWPDRTEAFF TGTGCCAGCAGCTGGCCGGACCGAACTGAAGCTTTCTTT
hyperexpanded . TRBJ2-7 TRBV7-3 CASSLSGASSYEQYF TGTGCCAGCAGCTTAAGCGGGGCGAGCTCCTACGAGCAGTACTTC
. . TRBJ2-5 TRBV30 CAWTLPILETQYF TGTGCCTGGACCTTACCGATACTAGAGACCCAGTACTTC
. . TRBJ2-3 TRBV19 CASTGGRTDTQYF TGTGCCAGTACTGGGGGGCGGACAGATACGCAGTATTTT
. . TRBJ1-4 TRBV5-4 CASSLDSGREKLFF TGTGCCAGCAGCTTGGACAGCGGGCGTGAAAAACTGTTTTTT
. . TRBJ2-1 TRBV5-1 CASSESGLTYNEQFF TGCGCCAGCAGTGAAAGCGGACTAACCTACAATGAGCAGTTCTTC
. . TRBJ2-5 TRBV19 CASSIGGIETQYF TGTGCCAGTAGTATCGGCGGGATAGAGACCCAGTACTTC
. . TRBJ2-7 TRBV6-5 CASRAGARYEQYF TGTGCCAGCAGGGCGGGGGCTCGTTACGAGCAGTACTTC
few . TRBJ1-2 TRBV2 CADSLEYGYTF TGTGCCGACTCATTAGAGTATGGCTACACCTTC
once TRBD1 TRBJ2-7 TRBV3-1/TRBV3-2 CASSPRDSPYEQYF TGTGCCAGCAGCCCCCGGGACAGCCCCTACGAGCAGTACTTC
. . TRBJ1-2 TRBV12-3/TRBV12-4 CASSLYGYTF TGTGCCAGCAGTCTGTATGGCTACACCTTT
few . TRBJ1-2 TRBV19 CASSIGLDYTF TGTGCCAGTAGTATAGGTCTTGACTACACCTTC
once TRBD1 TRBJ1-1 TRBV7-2 CASSLLGQGNTEAFF TGTGCCAGCAGCTTATTAGGACAGGGGAACACTGAAGCTTTCTTT
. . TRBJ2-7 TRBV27 CASSLGTPYEQYF TGTGCCAGCAGTTTAGGTACTCCCTACGAGCAGTACTTC
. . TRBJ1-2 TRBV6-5 CASRQNDRDGYGYTF TGTGCCAGCAGGCAGAATGACCGGGACGGATATGGCTACACCTTC
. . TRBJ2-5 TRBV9 CASSVGGYRGGETQYF TGTGCCAGCAGCGTAGGTGGGTACAGAGGAGGGGAGACCCAGTACTTC
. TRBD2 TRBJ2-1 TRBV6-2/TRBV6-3 CASSYKGLAEGNNEQFF TGTGCCAGCAGTTACAAGGGACTAGCGGAAGGTAACAATGAGCAGTTCTTC
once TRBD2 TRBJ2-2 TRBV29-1 CSVGASGGSGPGELFF TGCAGCGTTGGAGCTAGCGGGGGCTCCGGACCCGGGGAGCTGTTTTTT
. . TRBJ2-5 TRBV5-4 CASSLTELEGTQYF TGTGCCAGCAGCTTGACGGAGCTAGAAGGGACCCAGTACTTC
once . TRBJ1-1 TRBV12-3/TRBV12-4 CASSFVLQKAFF TGTGCCAGCAGTTTCGTCCTGCAAAAAGCTTTCTTT
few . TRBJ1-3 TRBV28 CASRRSGNTIYF TGTGCCAGCCGGCGCTCTGGAAACACCATATATTTT
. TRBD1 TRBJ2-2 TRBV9 CASSTGGGKTGELFF TGTGCCAGCTCGACAGGGGGCGGGAAAACCGGGGAGCTGTTTTTT
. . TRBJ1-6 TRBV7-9 CASSPPSRSPLHF TGTGCCAGCAGCCCACCGTCTCGTTCACCCCTCCACTTT
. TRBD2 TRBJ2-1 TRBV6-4 CASGRSTSGSDEQFF TGTGCCAGCGGGAGGTCGACTAGCGGGAGTGATGAGCAGTTCTTC
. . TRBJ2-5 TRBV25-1 CATRPSSTEETQYF TGTGCCACTCGGCCCTCTAGCACCGAAGAGACCCAGTACTTC
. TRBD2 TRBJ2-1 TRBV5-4 CASSSGIAGGRNEQFF TGTGCCAGCAGCTCGGGGATAGCGGGAGGGAGGAATGAGCAGTTCTTC
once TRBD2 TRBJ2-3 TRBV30 CAWSVGLAGTGDTQYF TGTGCCTGGAGTGTAGGACTAGCGGGAACCGGAGATACGCAGTATTTT
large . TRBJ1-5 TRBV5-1 CASSWVVGSNQPQHF TGCGCCAGCAGCTGGGTGGTGGGTAGCAATCAGCCCCAGCATTTT
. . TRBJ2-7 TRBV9 CASSVSSTGFSSYEQYF TGTGCCAGCAGCGTTTCATCAACCGGATTTAGCTCCTACGAGCAGTACTTC
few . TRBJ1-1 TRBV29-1 CSVVELMDTEAFF TGCAGCGTTGTAGAACTGATGGACACTGAAGCTTTCTTT